This T cell receptor (beta chain) emerged from a study of T cell repertoires in cytomegalovirus infection (dated by TCRdb to the late 2010s). Study-wide context: The peptide stimulations were aimed at well-studied HLA-B-restricted epitopes as well as recently identified HLA-C-restricted CMV epitopes, whose presentation resists viral immunomodulation. Donor HLA type was relevant to the analysis, as public TCR beta signatures indicated carriage of CMV infection together with the matching HLA type. The investigation overall reported the following: In both this cohort and an independent cohort of a few hundred donors, the cumulative frequency of public TCR beta family members distinguished carriers of CMV infection plus the relevant HLA type. The ex vivo response was dominated by HLA-C-restricted CMV-specific TCR beta clonotypes, which also provided the single most frequent clonotype in two of eight donors.

TCRdb names Illumina HiSeq 1500 as the instrument used. TCRdb trimmed the raw reads at Q25, called clones with MiXCR and kept productive beta chains. Rows merge per CDR3 protein into single entries with the most common DNA and genes. This sample comprises roughly 150,000 distinct CDR3 sequences, about 20% of them detected only once. The ten biggest clones cover 25% of the sample. V is pared back by 0 bases and J by 0 bases, with 9 bases lying between the germline termini. There are 16 amino acids in the CDR3, from cysteine to phenylalanine inclusive. Here the CDR3 DNA is all that survives: 48 bases in frame from base 1. The germline V gene yields SGHTA for CDR1 and FQGNSA for CDR2. This specimen's treatment or condition label, interpreted: in vitro stimulation with specific CMV peptide epitopes to enrich CMV-specific T cells. Remarks on this clonotype: Which antigen it targets is not known. Base qualities were left out, and no much larger clone turns up one base away.

The sequencing here drew on CD8+ T cells from cultured PBMCs, taken from culture after CMV antigen stimulation. The TCR sequence derives from a human donor in good health (CMV status not recorded). Some clones in this sample may be carry-over from other donors' samples. The V gene is TRBV7-2 and the J gene is TRBJ2-1, and possibly TRBD2, on 5 matching bases. The CDR3 in this case is CASSLARRVSYNEQFF. The DNA is as follows: TGTGCCAGCAGCTTAGCTAGGCGGGTCTCCTACAATGAGCAGTTCTTC.